Presented here are 4 T cell receptor beta chains from one specimen sequenced in a study of blood T cell repertoires in COVID-19. Generated by immunoSEQ multiplex PCR, the TCRdb table keeps only in-frame clones and is missing some. This table holds 130,000 to 150,000 clones, roughly 77% found once. The source material was peripheral blood. The receptors stem from an older woman with COVID-19, enrolled during active disease.

This chain connects TRBV12-3 or TRBV12-4 to TRBJ1-1, with 7 nucleotides matching TRBD1. The CDR3 length is 13 residues. The J segment lost 4 bases and the V segment lost 6 bases, leaving 5 bases of the junction unmatched. CDR3 residues: CASRLDRPTEAFF. The CDR3 coding sequence is TGTGCCAGCAGATTGGACAGGCCCACTGAAGCTTTCTTT.

The gene calls are TRBV29-1 and TRBJ1-1, with D maybe TRBD1 (6 bases). Germline-derived CDR1 and CDR2 are SQVTM and ANQGSEA. Between the trimmed V and J ends, which lost 4 bases and 1 base, there was a span of 10 bases. The CDR3 spans 13 residues. For the CDR3, the DNA is TGCAGCGTTGTCAGGGGTACGAACACTGAAGCTTTCTTT. Residues: CSVVRGTNTEAFF. Complete variable domain (other parts from reference TRBV29-1 and TRBJ1-1): SAVISQKPSRDICQRGTSLTIQCQVDSQVTMMFWYRQQPGQSLTLIATANQGSEATYESGFVIDKFPISRPNLTFSTLTVSNMSPEDSSIYLCSVVRGTNTEAFFGQGTRLTVV.

The rearrangement joins TRBV4-3 to TRBJ1-5, with no clear D. Trimming shortened V by 0 bases and J by 6 bases, and 12 bases separated the two germline ends. CDR1 is LGHNA, CDR2 YSLEER, per germline. The CDR3 length is 15 residues. As DNA, the CDR3 is TGCGCCAGCAGCCAAGACCGACGGGGAGGTCAGCCCCAGCATTTT. It codes for CASSQDRRGGQPQHF.

Concerning this clone: The identical CDR3 is also encoded by other nucleotide sequences in the sample. V and J are TRBV30 and TRBJ1-6; perhaps TRBD1 as D (6 bases). CDR3 length: 14 residues. Trimming shortened V by 1 base and J by 7 bases, and 11 bases separated the two germline ends. Germline-derived CDR1 and CDR2 are GTSNPN and SVGIG (reference sequence). CDR3 region: CAWSGTGPNSPLHF. In DNA, the CDR3 is TGTGCCTGGAGTGGTACAGGGCCAAATTCACCCCTCCACTTT.